This T cell receptor (beta chain) was sequenced for a study of CD8+ T cells in alopecia areata. Study-wide context: Tofacitinib treatment spanned 6 to 18 months, with 6 months off drug afterward.

Extracted RNA was reverse transcribed into cDNA, the sequencing template. Some clones are missing from TCRdb's copy, which holds only in-frame ones; the method was immunoSEQ multiplex PCR. The sample has about 210,000 clones; more than 45% are singletons. Noted treatment: oral pan-JAK inhibitor, 5-10 mg twice daily. Lesional scalp punch biopsies and peripheral blood came from alopecia areata patients. Sorting separated CD4+ and CD8+ T cells out of PBMCs. V was pared by 3 bases and J by 1 base, with 3 bases of the junction left unmatched. The V gene's germline CDR1 is SQVTM and CDR2 ANQGSEA. This CDR3 has 14 amino acids. On this clone itself: Its antigen is not identified.

Whole-study findings and limits: Persistence of many expanded lesional clones was seen in scalp and blood during tofacitinib.

The starting material was CD4+ T cells sorted from blood, obtained at week 4, from a patient treated with tofacitinib. The V and J genes are TRBV29-1 and TRBJ1-2, with TRBD1 matching over 9 bases. The receptor was isolated from a human donor with alopecia areata. The chain's CDR3 is CSVDDRGDNYGYTF. The CDR3, as DNA: TGCAGCGTTGACGACAGGGGGGATAACTATGGCTACACCTTC. The entire variable domain, with the rest obtained from reference TRBV29-1 and TRBJ1-2, is as follows: SAVISQKPSRDICQRGTSLTIQCQVDSQVTMMFWYRQQPGQSLTLIATANQGSEATYESGFVIDKFPISRPNLTFSTLTVSNMSPEDSSIYLCSVDDRGDNYGYTFGSGTRLTVV.